This T cell receptor beta chain was profiled in a study of blood T cell repertoires in COVID-19 (dated by TCRdb to 2018 to 2020). Context from the whole study: The collaborator samples originated in the United States, Italy and Spain and spanned the acute and convalescent phases of COVID-19. HLA class I and class II types, where available, came from metadata supplied by the sample provider rather than from assay-based typing. The sample metadata nearly always contained a de-identified subject ID, COVID-19 status, age in years and sex. The repertoires were released in a freely available public database intended as a resource for research on the immune response to SARS-CoV-2. The samples were drawn from two sources: the first 160 participants of the ongoing ImmuneRACE study, and fewer than 1,500 subjects contributed by 6 global collaborators. The dataset comprised deeply sampled blood TCRbeta repertoires from subjects exposed to, actively infected with, or recovered from COVID-19. The material from the prospective study consisted of cDNA or gDNA derived from T cells, B-cell-depleted T cells, or PBMCs.

Enrolling through a virtual design, the prospective study's participants ranged in age from roughly 18 to 100 years and lived across some 22 United States geographic areas. In the prospective study, cohorts were assigned on the basis of participant-reported clinical history obtained from a screening survey and a study questionnaire. Recovered participants in ImmuneRACE Cohort 3 were defined by two consecutive negative NP/OP PCR tests, clearance by a healthcare professional, or resolution of symptoms. In the prospective study, whole blood, serum and a nasopharyngeal or oropharyngeal swab were collected from each participant by mobile phlebotomists. Additional blood draws and questionnaires over an approximately two-month period could optionally be provided by prospective study participants. Blood samples from the prospective study were shipped frozen or at room temperature prior to DNA extraction.

Sequences MGHRA (CDR1) and YSYEKL (CDR2) are obtained from the germline V gene. Reading from cysteine to phenylalanine, the CDR3 counts 14 amino acids. Only the CDR3 region is kept as DNA, spanning 42 bases read in frame from base 1. Ends trimmed: V by 4 bases, J by 6 bases; bases unmatched to a gene: 6. Study-level results and caveats: The amount of clinical and demographic metadata varied by source and participant and was provided uncurated.

The immunoSEQ Assay, a bias-controlled multiplex PCR, was used to amplify TCRbeta CDR3 regions from genomic DNA. Concerning the study's data processing: Nucleated cell counts per sample were estimated from amplification of reference gene primers within the assay. To quantify the absolute abundance of each unique TCRbeta CDR3 rearrangement, sequence reads were collapsed and filtered. For each sample, productive Simpson clonality was calculated by taking the square root of Simpson's diversity index across productive rearrangements. In its TCRdb copy, this immuneACCESS table keeps in-frame sequences only and misses some clones. Where compared with another copy, unresolved V genes explain less than half of these, and the others have no known cause. The V and J calls and clone size were taken over from that table, and D and trimming were inferred from the DNA. The sample records some 200,000 clones, around 92% of which are singletons. The top ten clones comprise approximately 8% of the sample.

Notes on this clone: No antigen is known for it. No much larger clone exists at a distance of one base, and base qualities are not known.

Material for sequencing was PBMCs or T cells enriched from blood (not recorded which). This receptor was identified in a woman aged 18 to 35 who had recovered from COVID-19. Here the chain combines TRBV4-1 and TRBJ1-1; a stretch of 9 junction bases matches TRBD1. For the CDR3, the sequence is CASSRGDRAPEAFF. The bases are TGCGCCAGCAGCCGAGGGGACAGGGCGCCTGAAGCTTTCTTT.